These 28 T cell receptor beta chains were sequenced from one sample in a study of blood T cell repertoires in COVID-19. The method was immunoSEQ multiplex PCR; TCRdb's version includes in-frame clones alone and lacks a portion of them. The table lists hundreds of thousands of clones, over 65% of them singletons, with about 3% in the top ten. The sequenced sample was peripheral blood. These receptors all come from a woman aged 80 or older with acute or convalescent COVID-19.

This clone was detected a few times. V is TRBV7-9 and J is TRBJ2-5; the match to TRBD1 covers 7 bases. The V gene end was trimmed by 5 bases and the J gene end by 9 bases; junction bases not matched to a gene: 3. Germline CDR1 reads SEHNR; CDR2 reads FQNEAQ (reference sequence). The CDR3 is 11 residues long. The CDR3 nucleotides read TGTGCCAGCAGCGTACAGGGGTCCCAGTACTTC. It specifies CASSVQGSQYF.

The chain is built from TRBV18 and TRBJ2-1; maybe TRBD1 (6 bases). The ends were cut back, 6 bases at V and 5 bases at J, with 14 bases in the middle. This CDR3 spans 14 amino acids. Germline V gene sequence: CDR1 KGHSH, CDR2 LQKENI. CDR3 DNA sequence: TGTGCCAGCTCGCCGCGGCAGGGGAACAATGAGCAGTTCTTC. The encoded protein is CASSPRQGNNEQFF. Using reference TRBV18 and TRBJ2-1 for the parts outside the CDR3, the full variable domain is NAGVMQNPRHLVRRRGQEARLRCSPMKGHSHVYWYRQLPEEGLKFMVYLQKENIIDESGMPKERFSAEFPKEGPSILRIQQVVRGDSAAYFCASSPRQGNNEQFFGPGTRLTVL.

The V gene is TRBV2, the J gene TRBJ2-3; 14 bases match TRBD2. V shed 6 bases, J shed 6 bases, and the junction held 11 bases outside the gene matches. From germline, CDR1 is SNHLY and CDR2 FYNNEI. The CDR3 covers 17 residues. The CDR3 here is CASRAGGLAGGGDTQYF. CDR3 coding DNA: TGTGCCAGCAGGGCCGGAGGACTAGCGGGAGGAGGGGATACGCAGTATTTT.

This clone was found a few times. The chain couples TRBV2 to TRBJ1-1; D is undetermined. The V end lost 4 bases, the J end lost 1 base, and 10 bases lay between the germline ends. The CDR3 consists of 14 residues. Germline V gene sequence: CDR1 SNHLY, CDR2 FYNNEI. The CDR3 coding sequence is TGTGCCAGCAGTGTAATGGAGGAGAACACTGAAGCTTTCTTT. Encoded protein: CASSVMEENTEAFF. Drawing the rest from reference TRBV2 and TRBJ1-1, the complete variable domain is EPEVTQTPSHQVTQMGQEVILRCVPISNHLYFYWYRQILGQKVEFLVSFYNNEISEKSEIFDDQFSVERPDGSNFTLKIRSTKLEDSAMYFCASSVMEENTEAFFGQGTRLTVV.

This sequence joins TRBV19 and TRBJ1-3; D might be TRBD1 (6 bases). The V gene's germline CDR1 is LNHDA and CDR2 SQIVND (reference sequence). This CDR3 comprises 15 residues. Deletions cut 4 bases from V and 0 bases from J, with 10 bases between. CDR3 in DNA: TGTGCCAGTAGTACCACGACAGGCTCTGGAAACACCATATATTTT. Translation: CASSTTTGSGNTIYF. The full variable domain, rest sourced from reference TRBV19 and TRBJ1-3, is DGGITQSPKYLFRKEGQNVTLSCEQNLNHDAMYWYRQDPGQGLRLIYYSQIVNDFQKGDIAEGYSVSREKKESFPLTVTSAQKNPTAFYLCASSTTTGSGNTIYFGEGSWLTVV.

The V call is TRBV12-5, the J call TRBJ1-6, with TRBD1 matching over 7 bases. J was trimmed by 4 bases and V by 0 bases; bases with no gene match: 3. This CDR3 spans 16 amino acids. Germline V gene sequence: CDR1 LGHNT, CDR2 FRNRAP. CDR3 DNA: TGTGCTAGTGGTTTGGTACAGGGGTATTATAATTCACCCCTCCACTTT. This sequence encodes CASGLVQGYYNSPLHF.

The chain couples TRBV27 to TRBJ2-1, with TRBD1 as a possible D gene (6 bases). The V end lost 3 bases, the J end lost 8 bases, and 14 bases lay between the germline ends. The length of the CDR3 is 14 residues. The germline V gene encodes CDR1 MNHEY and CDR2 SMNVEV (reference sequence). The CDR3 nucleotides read TGTGCCAGCAGTTTTAGGCAGGGGAAACATGAGCAGTTCTTC. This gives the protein CASSFRQGKHEQFF.

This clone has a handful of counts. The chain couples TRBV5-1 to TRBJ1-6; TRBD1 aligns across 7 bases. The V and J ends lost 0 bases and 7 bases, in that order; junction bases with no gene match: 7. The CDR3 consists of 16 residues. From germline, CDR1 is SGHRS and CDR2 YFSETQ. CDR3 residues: CASSLAGDSRNSPLHF. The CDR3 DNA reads TGCGCCAGCAGCTTGGCGGGGGACAGTAGAAATTCACCCCTCCACTTT.

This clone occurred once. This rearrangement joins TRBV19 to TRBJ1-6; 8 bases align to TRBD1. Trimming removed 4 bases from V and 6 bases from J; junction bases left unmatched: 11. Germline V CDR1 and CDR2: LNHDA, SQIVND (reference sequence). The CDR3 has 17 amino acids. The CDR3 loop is CASSTGTGRSGNSPLHF. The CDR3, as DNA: TGTGCCAGTAGTACCGGGACAGGTCGATCTGGTAATTCACCCCTCCACTTT. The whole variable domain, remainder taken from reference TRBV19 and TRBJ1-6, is DGGITQSPKYLFRKEGQNVTLSCEQNLNHDAMYWYRQDPGQGLRLIYYSQIVNDFQKGDIAEGYSVSREKKESFPLTVTSAQKNPTAFYLCASSTGTGRSGNSPLHFGNGTRLTVT.

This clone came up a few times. CDR3 region: CASSSSGAGGNTIYF. As DNA, the CDR3 is TGCGCCAGCAGCTCCTCCGGGGCGGGGGGAAACACCATATATTTT. The chain couples TRBV5-1 to TRBJ1-3, with D maybe TRBD1 (5 bases). Germline CDR1 is SGHRS and CDR2 is YFSETQ. This CDR3 region has 15 residues. V was clipped by 3 bases and J by 4 bases, with 14 bases between them.

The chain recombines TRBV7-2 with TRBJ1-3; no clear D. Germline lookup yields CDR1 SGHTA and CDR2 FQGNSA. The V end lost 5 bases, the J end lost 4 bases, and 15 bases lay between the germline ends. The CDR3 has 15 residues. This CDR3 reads CASSSGGLVGNTIYF. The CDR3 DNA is TGTGCCAGCAGCAGCGGTGGCCTGGTCGGAAACACCATATATTTT.

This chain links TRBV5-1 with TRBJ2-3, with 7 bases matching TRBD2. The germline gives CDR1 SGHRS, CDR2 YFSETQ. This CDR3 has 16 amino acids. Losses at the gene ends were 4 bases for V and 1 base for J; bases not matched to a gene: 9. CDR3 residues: CASSRELARGTDTQYF. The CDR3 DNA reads TGCGCCAGCAGCCGGGAACTAGCGAGGGGCACAGATACGCAGTATTTT.

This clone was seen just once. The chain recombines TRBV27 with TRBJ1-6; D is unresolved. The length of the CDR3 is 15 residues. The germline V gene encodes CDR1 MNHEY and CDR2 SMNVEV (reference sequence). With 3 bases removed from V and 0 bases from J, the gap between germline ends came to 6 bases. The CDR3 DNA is TGTGCCAGCAGTTTCAGCGCCTCCTATAATTCACCCCTCCACTTT. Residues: CASSFSASYNSPLHF.

The CDR3 loop reads CAWSLTSGRTDTQYF. The CDR3 nucleotides are TGTGCCTGGAGTTTAACTAGCGGGAGAACAGATACGCAGTATTTT. The V call is TRBV30, the J call TRBJ2-3; 11 bases agree with TRBD2. From germline, CDR1 is GTSNPN and CDR2 SVGIG (reference sequence). V lost 2 bases, J lost 3 bases, and 4 bases stayed unmatched. The CDR3 loop spans 15 amino acids.

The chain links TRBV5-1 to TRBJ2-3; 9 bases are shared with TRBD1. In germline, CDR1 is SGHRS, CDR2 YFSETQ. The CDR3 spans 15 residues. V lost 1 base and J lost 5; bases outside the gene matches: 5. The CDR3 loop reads CASSLPGTGKDTQYF. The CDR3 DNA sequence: TGCGCCAGCAGCTTGCCTGGGACAGGGAAAGATACGCAGTATTTT.

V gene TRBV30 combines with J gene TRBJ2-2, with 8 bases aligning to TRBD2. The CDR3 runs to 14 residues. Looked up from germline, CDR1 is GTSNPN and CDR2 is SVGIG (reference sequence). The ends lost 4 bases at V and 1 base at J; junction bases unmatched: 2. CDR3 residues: CAWNAGGNTGELFF. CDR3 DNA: TGTGCCTGGAACGCGGGGGGGAACACCGGGGAGCTGTTTTTT.

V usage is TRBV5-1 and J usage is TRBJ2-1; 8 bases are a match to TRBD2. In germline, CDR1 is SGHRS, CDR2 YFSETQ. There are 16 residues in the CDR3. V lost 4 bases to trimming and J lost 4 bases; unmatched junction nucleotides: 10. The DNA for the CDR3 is TGCGCCAGCAGCCGCCCAGCGGGAGTGGGGTACAATGAGCAGTTCTTC. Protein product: CASSRPAGVGYNEQFF. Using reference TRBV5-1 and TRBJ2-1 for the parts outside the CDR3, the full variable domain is KAGVTQTPRYLIKTRGQQVTLSCSPISGHRSVSWYQQTPGQGLQFLFEYFSETQRNKGNFPGRFSGRQFSNSRSEMNVSTLELGDSALYLCASSRPAGVGYNEQFFGPGTRLTVL.

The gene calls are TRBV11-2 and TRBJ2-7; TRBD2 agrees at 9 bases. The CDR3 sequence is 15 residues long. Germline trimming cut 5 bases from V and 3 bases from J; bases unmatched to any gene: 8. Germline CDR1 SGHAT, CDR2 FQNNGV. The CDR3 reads CASSPTWTSVYEQYF. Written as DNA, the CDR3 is TGTGCCAGCAGCCCAACTTGGACTAGCGTCTACGAGCAGTACTTC.

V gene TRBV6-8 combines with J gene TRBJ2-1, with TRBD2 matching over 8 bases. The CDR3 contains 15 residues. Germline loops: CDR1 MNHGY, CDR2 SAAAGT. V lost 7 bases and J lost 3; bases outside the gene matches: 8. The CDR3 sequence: CASITGREDYNEQFF. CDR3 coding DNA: TGTGCCAGCATTACGGGGCGGGAGGACTACAATGAGCAGTTCTTC.

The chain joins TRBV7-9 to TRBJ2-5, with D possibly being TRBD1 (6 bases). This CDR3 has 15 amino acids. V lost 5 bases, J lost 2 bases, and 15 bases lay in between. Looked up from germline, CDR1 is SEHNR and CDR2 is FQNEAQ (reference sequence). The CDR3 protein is CASSLPPGHQETQYF. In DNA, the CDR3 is TGTGCCAGCAGCCTCCCCCCGGGACATCAAGAGACCCAGTACTTC.

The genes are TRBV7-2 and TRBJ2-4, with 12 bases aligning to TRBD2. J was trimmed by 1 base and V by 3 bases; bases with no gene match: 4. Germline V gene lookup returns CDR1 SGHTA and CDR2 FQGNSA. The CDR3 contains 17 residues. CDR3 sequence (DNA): TGTGCCAGCAGCTTCGCTAGCGGGGGGGCGGCCAAAAACATTCAGTACTTC. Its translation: CASSFASGGAAKNIQYF. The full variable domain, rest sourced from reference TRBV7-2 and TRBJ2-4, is GAGVSQSPSNKVTEKGKDVELRCDPISGHTALYWYRQSLGQGLEFLIYFQGNSAPDKSGLPSDRFSAERTGGSVSTLTIQRTQQEDSAVYLCASSFASGGAAKNIQYFGAGTRLSVL.

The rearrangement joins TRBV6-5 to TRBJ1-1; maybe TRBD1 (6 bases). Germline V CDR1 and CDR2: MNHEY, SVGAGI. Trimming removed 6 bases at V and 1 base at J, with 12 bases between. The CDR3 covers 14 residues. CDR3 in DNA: TGTGCCAGCAGATTCGGGACAAAGAACACTGAAGCTTTCTTT. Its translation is CASRFGTKNTEAFF.

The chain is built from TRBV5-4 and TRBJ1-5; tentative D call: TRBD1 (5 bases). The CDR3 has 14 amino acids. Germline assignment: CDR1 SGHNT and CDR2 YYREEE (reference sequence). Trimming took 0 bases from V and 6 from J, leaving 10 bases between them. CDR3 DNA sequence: TGTGCCAGCAGCTTGGCCGGGGGAAGTCAGCCCCAGCATTTT. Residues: CASSLAGGSQPQHF.

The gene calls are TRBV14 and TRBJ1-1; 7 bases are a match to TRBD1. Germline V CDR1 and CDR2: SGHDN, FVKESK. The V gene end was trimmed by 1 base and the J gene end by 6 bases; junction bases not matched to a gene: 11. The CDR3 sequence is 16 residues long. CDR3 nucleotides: TGTGCCAGCAGCCAAGGGGCACAGGGGCCCTGGGCTGAAGCTTTCTTT. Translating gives CASSQGAQGPWAEAFF.

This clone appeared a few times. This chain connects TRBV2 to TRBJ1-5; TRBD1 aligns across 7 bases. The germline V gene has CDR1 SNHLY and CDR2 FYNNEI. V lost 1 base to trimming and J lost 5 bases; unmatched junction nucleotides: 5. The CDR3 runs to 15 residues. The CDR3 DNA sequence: TGTGCCAGCAGTGAAGAGGGGGCGGGGTATCAGCCCCAGCATTTT. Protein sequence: CASSEEGAGYQPQHF.

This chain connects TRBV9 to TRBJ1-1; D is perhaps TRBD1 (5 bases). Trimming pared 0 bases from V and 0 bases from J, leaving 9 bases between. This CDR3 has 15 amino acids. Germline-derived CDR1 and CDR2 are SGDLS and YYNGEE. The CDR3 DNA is TGTGCCAGCAGCGTAGAGGGGAATTTGAACACTGAAGCTTTCTTT. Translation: CASSVEGNLNTEAFF. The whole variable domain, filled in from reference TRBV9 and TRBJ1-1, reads DSGVTQTPKHLITATGQRVTLRCSPRSGDLSVYWYQQSLDQGLQFLIQYYNGEERAKGNILERFSAQQFPDLHSELNLSSLELGDSALYFCASSVEGNLNTEAFFGQGTRLTVV.

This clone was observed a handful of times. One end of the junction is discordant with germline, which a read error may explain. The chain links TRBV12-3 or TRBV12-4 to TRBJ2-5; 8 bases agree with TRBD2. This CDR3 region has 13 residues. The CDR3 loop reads CASSFSRGGREHF. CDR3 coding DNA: TGTGCCAGCAGTTTTAGCCGGGGGGGCCGCGAGCACTTC.

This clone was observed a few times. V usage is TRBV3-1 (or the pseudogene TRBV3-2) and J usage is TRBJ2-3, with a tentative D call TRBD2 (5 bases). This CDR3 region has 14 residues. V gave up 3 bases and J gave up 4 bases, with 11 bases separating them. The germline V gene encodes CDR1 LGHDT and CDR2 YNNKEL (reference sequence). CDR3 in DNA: TGTGCCAGCAGCCAGAGAGGGTTACCAGATACGCAGTATTTT. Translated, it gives CASSQRGLPDTQYF.